This T cell receptor beta chain was sequenced in a study of tumor and adjacent non-tumor tissue in lung cancer. The overall study: Histology: about twelve adenocarcinoma, a couple of squamous cell carcinoma, 1 small cell lung cancer. The patients, 10 men and a few women, were about 31 to 85 with stage I to III disease. Study-level points and caveats: Higher tumor TCR diversity was associated with shorter survival. In normal lung, the top 100 clones were significantly more dominant than in tumor.

The template was RNA from unsorted bulk tissue. TCRbeta libraries were built with three rounds of nested PCR, modified from ARM-PCR. TCRdb used MiXCR to reprocess the multiplex PCR reads, holding one entry per CDR3 protein. The table records 100,000 to 120,000 distinct CDR3 sequences, about 87% of them present only once. This CDR3 comprises 14 residues. The germline V gene has CDR1 DFQATT and CDR2 SNEGSKA (reference sequence). Comment on this clonotype: The antigen is not known. Since a much larger clone is just one base distant, this may be a read error.

The sequence was collected from a man aged 65 to 85 with non-small cell lung cancer. V usage is TRBV20-1 and J usage is TRBJ2-1; possible D gene TRBD2, 5 bases. The source material was lung tumor tissue. CDR3 protein: CSASGLAAYNEQIF. CDR3 nucleotides: TGCAGTGCTAGTGGCCTAGCTGCCTACAATGAGCAGATCTTC.